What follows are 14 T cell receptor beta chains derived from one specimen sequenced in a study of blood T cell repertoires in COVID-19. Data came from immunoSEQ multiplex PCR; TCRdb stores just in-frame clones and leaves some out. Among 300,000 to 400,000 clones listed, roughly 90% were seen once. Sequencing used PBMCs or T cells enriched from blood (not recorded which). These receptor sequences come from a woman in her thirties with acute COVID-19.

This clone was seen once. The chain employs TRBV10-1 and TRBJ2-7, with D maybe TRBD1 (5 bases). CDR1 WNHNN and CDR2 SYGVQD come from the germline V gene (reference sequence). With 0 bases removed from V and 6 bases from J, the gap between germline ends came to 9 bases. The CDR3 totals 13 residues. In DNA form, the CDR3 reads TGCGCCAGCAGTGAGTCTGGAAGGGGCGAGCAGTACTTC. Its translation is CASSESGRGEQYF.

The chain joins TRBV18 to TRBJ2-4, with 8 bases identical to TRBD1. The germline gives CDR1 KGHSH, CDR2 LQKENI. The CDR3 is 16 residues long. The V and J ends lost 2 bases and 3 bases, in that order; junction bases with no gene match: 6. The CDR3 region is CASSPLTGVGKNIQYF. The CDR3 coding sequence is TGTGCCAGCTCACCATTGACAGGGGTAGGCAAAAACATTCAGTACTTC.

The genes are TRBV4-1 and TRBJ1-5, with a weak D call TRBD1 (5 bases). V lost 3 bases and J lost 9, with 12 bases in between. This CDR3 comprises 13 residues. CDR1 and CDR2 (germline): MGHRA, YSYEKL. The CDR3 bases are TGCGCCAGCAGCCAGGGAACCGGGGGGCCCCAGCATTTT. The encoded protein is CASSQGTGGPQHF.

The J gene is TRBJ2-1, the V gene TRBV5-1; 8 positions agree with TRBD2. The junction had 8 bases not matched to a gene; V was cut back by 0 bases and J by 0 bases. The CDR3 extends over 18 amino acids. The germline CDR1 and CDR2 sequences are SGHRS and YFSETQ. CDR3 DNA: TGCGCCAGCAGCTTGGAAGCGGGGGCCATTAGCTCCTACAATGAGCAGTTCTTC. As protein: CASSLEAGAISSYNEQFF.

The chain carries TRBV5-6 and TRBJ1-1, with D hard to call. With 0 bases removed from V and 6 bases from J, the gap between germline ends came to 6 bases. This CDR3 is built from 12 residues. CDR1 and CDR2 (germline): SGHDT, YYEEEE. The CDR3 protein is CASSLGEPEAFF. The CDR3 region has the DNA TGTGCCAGCAGCTTGGGAGAACCTGAAGCTTTCTTT.

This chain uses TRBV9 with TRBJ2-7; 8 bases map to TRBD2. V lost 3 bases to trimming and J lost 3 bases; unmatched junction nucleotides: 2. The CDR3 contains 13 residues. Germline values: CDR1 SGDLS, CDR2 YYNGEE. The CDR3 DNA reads TGTGCCAGCAGCGGAGCGGGGGACTACGAGCAGTACTTC. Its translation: CASSGAGDYEQYF.

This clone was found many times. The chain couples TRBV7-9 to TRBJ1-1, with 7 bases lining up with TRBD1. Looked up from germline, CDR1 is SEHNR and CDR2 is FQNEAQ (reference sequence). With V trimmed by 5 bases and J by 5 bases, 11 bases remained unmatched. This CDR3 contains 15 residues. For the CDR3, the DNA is TGTGCCAGCAGCCCTTTAACAGGGGAGGAGACTGAAGCTTTCTTT. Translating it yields CASSPLTGEETEAFF.

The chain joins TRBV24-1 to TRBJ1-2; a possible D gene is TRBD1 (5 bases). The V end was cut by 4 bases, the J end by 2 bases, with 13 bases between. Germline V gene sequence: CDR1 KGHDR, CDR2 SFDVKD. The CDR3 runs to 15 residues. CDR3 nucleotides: TGTGCCACCAGTGAGGGTAGGGGTCAAAACTATGGCTACACCTTC. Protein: CATSEGRGQNYGYTF.

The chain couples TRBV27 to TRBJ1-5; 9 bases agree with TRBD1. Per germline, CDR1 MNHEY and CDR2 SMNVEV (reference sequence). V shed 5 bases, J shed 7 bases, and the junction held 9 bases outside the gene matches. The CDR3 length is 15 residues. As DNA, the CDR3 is TGTGCCAGCAGTATAGGGACAGGGACTTTCCAGCCCCAGCATTTT. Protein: CASSIGTGTFQPQHF.

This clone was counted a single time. CDR3 bases: TGCAGCGCTAAGCCCCGGGAGAACACTGAAGCTTTCTTT. Its protein product is CSAKPRENTEAFF. This chain uses TRBV29-1 with TRBJ1-1, with D unresolved. CDR1 SQVTM and CDR2 ANQGSEA come from the germline V gene. The CDR3 runs 13 residues. Between the trimmed V and J ends, which lost 7 bases and 1 base, there was a span of 13 bases.

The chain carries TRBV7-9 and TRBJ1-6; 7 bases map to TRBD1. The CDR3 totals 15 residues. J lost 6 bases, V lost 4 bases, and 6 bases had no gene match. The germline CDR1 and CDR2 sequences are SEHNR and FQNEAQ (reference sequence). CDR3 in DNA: TGTGCCAGCAGCTACGAGGGGGCAATTAATTCACCCCTCCACTTT. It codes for CASSYEGAINSPLHF.

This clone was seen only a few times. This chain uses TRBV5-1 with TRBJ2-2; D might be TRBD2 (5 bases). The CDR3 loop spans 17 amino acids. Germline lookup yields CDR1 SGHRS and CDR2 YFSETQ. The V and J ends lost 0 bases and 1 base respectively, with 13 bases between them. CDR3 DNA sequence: TGCGCCAGCAGCTTGGCCAGCTGGCGGGTGAACACCGGGGAGCTGTTTTTT. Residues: CASSLASWRVNTGELFF.

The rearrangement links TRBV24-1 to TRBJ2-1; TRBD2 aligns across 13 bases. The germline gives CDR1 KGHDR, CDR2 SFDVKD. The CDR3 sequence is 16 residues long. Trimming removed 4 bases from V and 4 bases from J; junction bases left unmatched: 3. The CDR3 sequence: CATSERLAGGYNEQFF. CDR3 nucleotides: TGTGCCACCAGTGAGCGACTAGCGGGGGGTTACAATGAGCAGTTCTTC.

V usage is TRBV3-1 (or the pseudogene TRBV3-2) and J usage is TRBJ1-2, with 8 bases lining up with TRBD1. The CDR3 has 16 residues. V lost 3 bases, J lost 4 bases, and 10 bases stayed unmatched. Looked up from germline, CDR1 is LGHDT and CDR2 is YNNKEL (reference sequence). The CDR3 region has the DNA TGTGCCAGCAGCCAGAGAGGGCAGGGGGCGACCTATGGCTACACCTTC. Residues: CASSQRGQGATYGYTF.